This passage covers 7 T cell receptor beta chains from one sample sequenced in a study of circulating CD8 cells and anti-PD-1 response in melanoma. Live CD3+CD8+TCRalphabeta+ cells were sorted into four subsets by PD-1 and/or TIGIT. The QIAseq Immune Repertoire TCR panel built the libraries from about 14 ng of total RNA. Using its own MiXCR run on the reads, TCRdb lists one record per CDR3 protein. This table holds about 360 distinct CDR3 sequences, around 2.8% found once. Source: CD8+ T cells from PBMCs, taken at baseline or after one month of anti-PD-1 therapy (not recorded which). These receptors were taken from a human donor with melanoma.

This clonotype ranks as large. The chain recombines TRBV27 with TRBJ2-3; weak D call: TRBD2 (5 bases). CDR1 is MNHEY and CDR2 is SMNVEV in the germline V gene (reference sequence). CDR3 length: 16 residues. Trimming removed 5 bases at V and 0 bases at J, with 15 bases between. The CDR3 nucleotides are TGTGCCAGCAGTCTAGTAGCGAGCCCTAGCACAGATACGCAGTATTTT. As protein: CASSLVASPSTDTQYF.

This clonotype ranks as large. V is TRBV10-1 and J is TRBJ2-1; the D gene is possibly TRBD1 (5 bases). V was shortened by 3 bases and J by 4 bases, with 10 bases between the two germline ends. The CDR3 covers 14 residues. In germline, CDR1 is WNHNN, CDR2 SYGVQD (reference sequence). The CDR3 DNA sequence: TGCGCCAGCAGTGACAGGGATATTTACAATGAGCAGTTCTTC. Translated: CASSDRDIYNEQFF.

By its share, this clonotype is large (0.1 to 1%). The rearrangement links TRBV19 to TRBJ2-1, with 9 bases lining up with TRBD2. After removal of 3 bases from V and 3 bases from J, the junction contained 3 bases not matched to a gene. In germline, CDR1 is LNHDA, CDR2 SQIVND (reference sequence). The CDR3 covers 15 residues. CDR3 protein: CASSMRGGVYNEQFF. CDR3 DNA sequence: TGTGCCAGTAGTATGCGGGGGGGCGTCTACAATGAGCAGTTCTTC.

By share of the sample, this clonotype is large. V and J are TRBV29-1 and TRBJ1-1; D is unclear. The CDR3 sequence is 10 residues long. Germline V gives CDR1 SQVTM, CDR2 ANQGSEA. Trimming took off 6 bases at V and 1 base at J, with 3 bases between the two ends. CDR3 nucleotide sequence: TGCAGCGTAAGGAACACTGAAGCTTTCTTT. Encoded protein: CSVRNTEAFF. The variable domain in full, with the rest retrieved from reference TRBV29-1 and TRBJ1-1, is SAVISQKPSRDICQRGTSLTIQCQVDSQVTMMFWYRQQPGQSLTLIATANQGSEATYESGFVIDKFPISRPNLTFSTLTVSNMSPEDSSIYLCSVRNTEAFFGQGTRLTVV.

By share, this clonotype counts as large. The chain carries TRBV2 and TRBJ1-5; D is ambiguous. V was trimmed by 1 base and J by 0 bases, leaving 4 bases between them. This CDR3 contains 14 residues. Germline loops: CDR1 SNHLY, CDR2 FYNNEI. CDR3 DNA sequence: TGTGCCAGCAGTGAAGACGATAGCAATCAGCCCCAGCATTTT. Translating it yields CASSEDDSNQPQHF. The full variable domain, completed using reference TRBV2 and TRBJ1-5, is EPEVTQTPSHQVTQMGQEVILRCVPISNHLYFYWYRQILGQKVEFLVSFYNNEISEKSEIFDDQFSVERPDGSNFTLKIRSTKLEDSAMYFCASSEDDSNQPQHFGDGTRLSIL.

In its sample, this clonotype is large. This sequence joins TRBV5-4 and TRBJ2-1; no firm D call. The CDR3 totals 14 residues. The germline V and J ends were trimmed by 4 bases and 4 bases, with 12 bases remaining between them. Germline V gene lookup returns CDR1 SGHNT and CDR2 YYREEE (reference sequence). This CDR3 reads CASSPSTGYNEQFF. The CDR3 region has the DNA TGTGCCAGCAGCCCTTCTACTGGGTACAATGAGCAGTTCTTC.

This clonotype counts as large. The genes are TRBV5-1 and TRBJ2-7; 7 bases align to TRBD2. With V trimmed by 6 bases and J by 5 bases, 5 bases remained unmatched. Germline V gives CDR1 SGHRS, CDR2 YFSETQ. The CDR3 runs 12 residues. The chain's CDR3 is CASTWGGHEQYF. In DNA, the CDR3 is TGCGCCAGCACGTGGGGAGGGCACGAGCAGTACTTC.